This TCR beta chain was retrieved from a study of blood T cell repertoires in COVID-19 (dated by TCRdb to 2018 to 2021). About the investigation overall: Samples from collaborators originated in the United States, Italy and Spain and spanned both the acute and convalescent phases of COVID-19. The prospective study material was composed of cDNA or gDNA derived from T cells, B-cell-depleted T cells, or PBMCs. Subjects who had been exposed to COVID-19, were actively infected with it, or had recovered from it provided the deeply sampled blood TCRbeta repertoires that made up the dataset. The repertoires were released in a freely available public database intended as a resource for research on the immune response to SARS-CoV-2. Samples were obtained from the ongoing ImmuneRACE study (first 160 participants) and from 1,254 subjects provided by 6 global collaborators. A de-identified subject ID, COVID-19 status, age in years and sex were almost always included in the sample metadata. Where HLA class I and class II types were available, the types were taken from metadata supplied by the sample provider, not from assay-based typing.

On this clone: The antigen this receptor binds is unknown. Per-base quality was not reported, and no clone a single base away is much larger than it.

Each collaborating institution followed its own protocols to collect whole blood in K2EDTA tubes. For TCRbeta analysis, collaborator samples were shipped as frozen whole blood, as isolated PBMCs, or as DNA extracted from either sample type. The immunoSEQ Assay, a bias-controlled multiplex PCR, was used to amplify TCRbeta CDR3 regions from genomic DNA. On the authors' methods: The number of nucleated cells in each sample was estimated from the amplification of reference gene primers within the assay. Sequence reads were collapsed and filtered to measure the absolute abundance of every unique TCRbeta CDR3 rearrangement. Productive Simpson clonality was computed per sample as the square root of Simpson's diversity index over productive rearrangements. The clones in this table, taken by TCRdb from immuneACCESS, are in-frame only. Not every clone is retained; where verified, under half of the shortfall comes from an unresolved V gene, and the cause of the rest is unknown. The DNA was the basis for D and trimming; V, J and clone size are from that table. This sample lists approximately 400,000 clones; roughly nine tenths were detected once. The ten largest clones add up to 1% to 1.5% of the sample.

The cysteine opens and the phenylalanine closes a CDR3 of 16 amino acids. Left in the record is the CDR3 DNA by itself, 48 bases read in frame from the first base. The germline V gene (reference sequence) specifies SGHNT as CDR1 and YYREEE as CDR2. Germline trimming amounts to 4 bases on V and 2 bases on J, with 6 as the count of junction bases outside the gene matches. Results the study describes overall, beyond this receptor: The amount of clinical and demographic metadata varied by source and participant and was provided uncurated.

The sequence was obtained from a man aged 35-49 years with acute or convalescent COVID-19. The rearrangement joined TRBV5-4 to TRBJ2-3; TRBD2 agrees with 11 junctional bases. Material: peripheral blood. The encoded CDR3 is CASSRSSGRDTDTQYF. The DNA is as follows: TGTGCCAGCAGCCGGAGTAGCGGGAGGGACACAGATACGCAGTATTTT.